The T cell receptor beta chain under discussion was sequenced for a study of blood T cell repertoires in COVID-19. Across the whole study: Both acute and convalescent COVID-19 samples were obtained from the United States, Italy and Spain. The analysed material was cDNA or gDNA that came from T cells, B-cell-depleted T cells, or PBMCs.

Per the original methods: Amplified reference gene primers provided the basis for estimating nucleated cell counts. Profiling relied on immunoSEQ multiplex PCR, and the TCRdb table lists in-frame clones only, not all of them. The V and J calls and clone size are taken from that table; D and trimming were inferred from the DNA. Seen here are some 190,000 clones, approximately 85% observed once, and the top ten hold over 2.5%. This CDR3 region has 14 residues. V lost 5 bases and J lost 2, with 13 bases in between. Per the germline V gene, CDR1 is SGHKS and CDR2 is YYEKEE (reference sequence). This sequence was found in a man in his fifties or sixties with acute or convalescent COVID-19. The source material was peripheral blood. J is TRBJ2-5 and V is TRBV5-5; weak D call: TRBD1 (6 bases). The chain's CDR3 is CASSYPGQQETQYF. The CDR3 nucleotides are TGTGCCAGCAGTTACCCGGGACAACAAGAGACCCAGTACTTC.